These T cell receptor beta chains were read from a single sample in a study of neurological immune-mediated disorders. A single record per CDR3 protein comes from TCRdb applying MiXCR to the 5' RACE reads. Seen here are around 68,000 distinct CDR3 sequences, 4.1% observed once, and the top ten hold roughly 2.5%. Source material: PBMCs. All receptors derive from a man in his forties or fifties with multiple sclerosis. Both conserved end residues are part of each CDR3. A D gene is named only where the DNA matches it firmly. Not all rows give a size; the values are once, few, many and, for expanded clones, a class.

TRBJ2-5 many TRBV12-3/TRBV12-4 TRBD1 CASRTGGEETQYF TGTGCCAGCAGGACAGGGGGCGAAGAGACCCAGTACTTC
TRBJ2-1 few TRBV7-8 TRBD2 CASSLRAGGNNEQFF TGTGCCAGCAGCTTGAGGGCGGGGGGGAACAATGAGCAGTTCTTC
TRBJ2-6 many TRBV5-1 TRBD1 CASSLSGTGAGANVLTF TGCGCCAGCAGCCTTTCCGGGACAGGGGCTGGGGCCAACGTCCTGACTTTC
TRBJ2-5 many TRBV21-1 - CASITGETQYF TGTGCCAGCATCACGGGGGAGACCCAGTACTTC
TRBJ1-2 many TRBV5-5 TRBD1 CASSLGTGYGYTF TGTGCCAGCAGCTTGGGGACAGGCTATGGCTACACCTTC
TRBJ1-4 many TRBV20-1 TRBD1 CSATGGNNEKLFF TGCAGTGCTACAGGGGGAAATAATGAAAAACTGTTTTTT
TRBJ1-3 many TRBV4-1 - CASSQDLGVSGNTIYF TGCGCCAGCAGCCAAGACTTGGGAGTCTCTGGAAACACCATATATTTT
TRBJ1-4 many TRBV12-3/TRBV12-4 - CASSSSDNEKLFF TGTGCCAGCAGTTCCTCGGATAATGAAAAACTGTTTTTT
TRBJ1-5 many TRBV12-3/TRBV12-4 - CASSLSQGNQPQHF TGTGCCAGCAGTTTAAGCCAGGGTAATCAGCCCCAGCATTTT
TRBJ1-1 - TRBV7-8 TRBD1 CASSLWTGRTEAFF TGTGCCAGCAGCCTGTGGACAGGGCGAACTGAAGCTTTCTTT
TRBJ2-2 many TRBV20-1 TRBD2 CSAPGLAPGNTGELFF TGCAGTGCTCCGGGACTAGCTCCGGGGAACACCGGGGAGCTGTTTTTT
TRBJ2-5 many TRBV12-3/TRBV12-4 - CASSLRVGGETQYF TGTGCCAGCAGCCTCAGGGTTGGTGGAGAGACCCAGTACTTC
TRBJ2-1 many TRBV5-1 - CASSLQRREQFF TGCGCCAGCAGCTTACAGCGGAGAGAGCAGTTCTTC
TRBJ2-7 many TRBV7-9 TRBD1 CASTSTGGYHEQYF TGTGCCAGCACGAGCACAGGGGGCTACCACGAGCAGTACTTC
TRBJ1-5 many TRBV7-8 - CASSLGEGWQPQHF TGTGCCAGCAGCTTGGGGGAAGGGTGGCAGCCCCAGCATTTT
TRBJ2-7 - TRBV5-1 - CASSFGRDEQYF TGCGCCAGCAGCTTTGGCAGGGACGAGCAGTACTTC
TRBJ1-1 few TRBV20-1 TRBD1 CSARGRDRSLNTEAFF TGCAGTGCTAGAGGCCGGGACAGGAGCTTGAACACTGAAGCTTTCTTT
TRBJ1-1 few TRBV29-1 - CSVEALLKNTEAFF TGCAGCGTTGAAGCCTTACTCAAAAACACTGAAGCTTTCTTT